The next 8 T cell receptor beta chains were all read from a single sample in a study of T cell clusters in autoimmune cytopenias. One tube held mixed TRB-A and TRB-B primer pools for touch-down PCR. After re-calling the multiplex PCR reads, TCRdb lists one entry per CDR3 protein, DNA absent. The sample table includes about 5,000 distinct CDR3 sequences. TRB was amplified from 250 ng of peripheral blood genomic DNA per sample. These data also formed part of another study, on T cell repertoires in aging, cancer and after chemotherapy.

Specimen: peripheral blood. These receptors originate from a human donor in good health.

The chain uses TRBV7-9 and TRBJ2-5; the TCRdb D gene call, TRBD1, has no DNA to confirm it. The CDR3 consists of 12 residues. From germline, CDR1 is SEHNR and CDR2 FQNEAQ (reference sequence). The CDR3 is CATRTAGETQYF. Complete variable domain (other parts from reference TRBV7-9 and TRBJ2-5): DTGVSQNPRHKITKRGQNVTFRCDPISEHNRLYWYRQTLGQGPEFLTYFQNEAQLEKSRLLSDRFSAERPKGSFSTLEIQRTEQGDSAMYLCATRTAGETQYFGPGTRLLVL.

This clonotype is deemed medium-sized (0.01 to 0.1%) by its frequency. The chain carries TRBV6-1 and TRBJ2-3; checking the TCRdb D call of TRBD2 is not possible without DNA. Germline V gene sequence: CDR1 MNHNS, CDR2 SASEGT. This CDR3 comprises 14 residues. The CDR3 loop reads CASRSGGGPSLEYF.

The chain recombines TRBV29-1 with TRBJ2-7; TCRdb's D call, TRBD1, is unchecked because there is no DNA. The CDR3 runs 13 residues. Germline values: CDR1 SQVTM, CDR2 ANQGSEA. The CDR3 here is CSVDGASSYEQYF.

By frequency, this clonotype is medium-sized. The chain carries TRBV29-1 and TRBJ2-3; without DNA, the TCRdb call of TRBD2 cannot be checked. CDR1 and CDR2 (germline): SQVTM, ANQGSEA. CDR3 length: 11 residues. The CDR3 loop reads CSGRSGGTQYF.

V is TRBV12-3 or TRBV12-4 and J is TRBJ2-5. The CDR3 totals 12 residues. This CDR3 is CASSNHGETQYF.

The rearrangement links TRBV6-5 to TRBJ2-7. The CDR3 length is 12 residues. Germline V gives CDR1 MNHEY, CDR2 SVGAGI. CDR3 sequence: CASSEYAREQYF.

The chain employs TRBV11-1 and TRBJ2-7; TCRdb calls TRBD2, which cannot be checked without DNA. This CDR3 is built from 13 residues. CDR1 is SGHAT, CDR2 FQDESV, per germline (reference sequence). The CDR3 loop reads CASSPQAGSEQYF. The full variable domain, with the rest looked up from reference TRBV11-1 and TRBJ2-7, is EAEVAQSPRYKITEKSQAVAFWCDPISGHATLYWYRQILGQGPELLVQFQDESVVDDSQLPKDRFSAERLKGVDSTLKIQPAELGDSAMYLCASSPQAGSEQYFGPGTRLTVT.

This CDR3 reads CASSSGRAGNEQFF. The chain employs TRBV19 and TRBJ2-1; TCRdb indicates TRBD2, and absent DNA this call remains unverified. The CDR3 has 14 amino acids. Germline V CDR1 and CDR2: LNHDA, SQIVND (reference sequence).